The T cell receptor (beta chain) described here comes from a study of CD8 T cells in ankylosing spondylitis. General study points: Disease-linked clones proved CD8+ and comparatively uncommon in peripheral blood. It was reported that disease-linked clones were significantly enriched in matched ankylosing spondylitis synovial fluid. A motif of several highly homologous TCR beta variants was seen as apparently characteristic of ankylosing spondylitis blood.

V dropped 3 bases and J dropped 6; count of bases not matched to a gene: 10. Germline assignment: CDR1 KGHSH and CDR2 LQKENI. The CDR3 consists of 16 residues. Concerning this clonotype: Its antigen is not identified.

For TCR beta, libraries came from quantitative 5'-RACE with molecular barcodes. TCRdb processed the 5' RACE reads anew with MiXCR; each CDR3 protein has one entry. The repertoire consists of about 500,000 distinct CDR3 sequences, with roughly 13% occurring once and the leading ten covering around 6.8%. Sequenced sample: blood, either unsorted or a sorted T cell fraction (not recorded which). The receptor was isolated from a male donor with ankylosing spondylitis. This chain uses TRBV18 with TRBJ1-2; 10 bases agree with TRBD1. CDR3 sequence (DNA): TGTGCCAGCTCACCCCGACAGGGGGCGGCCGATGATGGCTACACCTTC. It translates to CASSPRQGAADDGYTF.